This T cell receptor (beta chain) came from a study of CD8+ T cells in alopecia areata. Investigators isolated RNA and reverse transcribed it into cDNA to act as the sequencing template. Produced via immunoSEQ multiplex PCR; TCRdb's table is partial and in-frame only. This sample has roughly 100,000 clones, with around 60% found just once. General study findings and limits: Resident alphabeta T cells of normal skin are also sequenced in scalp samples. It was lesional scalp, especially alopecia totalis/universalis, that showed higher clonality than normal scalp.

This clone has more than one count but fewer than ten. Its target is unknown. The source is a human donor in good health. The sequenced sample was CD4+ T cells sorted from blood.

CDR3 loop: CASSADGYGYTF. The DNA of the CDR3 is TGTGCCAGCAGTGCCGACGGGTATGGCTACACCTTC. V gene TRBV25-1 combines with J gene TRBJ1-2; D is unclear. Germline assignment: CDR1 MGHDK and CDR2 SYGVNS. This CDR3 contains 12 residues. Trimming pared 4 bases from V and 5 bases from J, leaving 8 bases between.